The next 24 T cell receptor beta chains were all read from a single sample in a study of T-cell reconstitution after alpha-beta-depleted transplantation in children (dated by TCRdb to 2016 to 2017). The library was obtained by PCR. The sample was run on an Illumina HiSeq 2500. TCR libraries were prepared with molecular barcoding, using unique molecular identifiers to normalize TCRbeta repertoire quantification. TCRdb ran its own pipeline on the public reads, namely fastp trimming at Q25 and MiXCR clone calling, and kept in-frame beta chains. Each record represents a unique CDR3 protein, reported with the most common genes and DNA among its rows. The sample table shows approximately 980,000 distinct CDR3 sequences, and around 30% are seen once. Clones ranked in the top ten supply about 28% of the sample. This specimen's treatment or condition label, per the study, means: allogeneic hematopoietic cell transplantation with graft depleted of TCRalphabeta T cells and CD19 B cells.

The sequencing here drew on PBMCs, mostly from graft donor cells, taken 360 days after TCRalphabeta/CD19-depleted stem cell transplant. These TCRs come from a boy in the first two years of life who had a stem cell transplant for SCID, so the T cells may come from the graft donor.

This sequence joins TRBV20-1 and TRBJ1-2; D is uncertain. CDR1 is DFQATT, CDR2 SNEGSKA, per germline (reference sequence). Trimming removed 6 bases from V and 3 bases from J, with 17 bases in between. The CDR3 sequence is 14 residues long. CDR3 in DNA: TGCAGTGCCGACCAACGAGGGCACTACTATGGCTACACCTTC. This gives the protein CSADQRGHYYGYTF.

The V and J genes are TRBV24-1 and TRBJ2-3; TRBD1 aligns across 10 bases. Looked up from germline, CDR1 is KGHDR and CDR2 is SFDVKD. The J segment lost 4 bases and the V segment lost 3 bases, leaving 9 bases of the junction unmatched. This CDR3 is built from 17 residues. DNA for the CDR3: TGTGCCACCAGTGATGTACCCGGGACAGGGGTCCCAGATACGCAGTATTTT. Translated, it gives CATSDVPGTGVPDTQYF.

The chain has TRBV23-1 and TRBJ1-5, with D perhaps TRBD1 (6 bases). TRBV23-1 is known as an ORF, though its function is uncertain. The CDR3 has 14 residues. Deletions cut 11 bases from V and 1 base from J, with 15 bases between. Here the CDR3 reads CAQRGDHSNQPQHF. CDR3 DNA sequence: TGCGCCCAAAGGGGGGATCACAGCAATCAGCCCCAGCATTTT.

The chain has TRBV20-1 and TRBJ2-7, with D possibly matching TRBD1 (6 bases). Germline V gene lookup returns CDR1 DFQATT and CDR2 SNEGSKA (reference sequence). The CDR3 runs 14 residues. Trimming removed 5 bases at V and 2 bases at J, with 16 bases between. The CDR3 is CSALATGHTYEQYF. DNA of the CDR3: TGCAGTGCTTTAGCGACAGGCCACACCTACGAGCAGTACTTC.

This clonotype was counted many times. In nucleotides, the CDR3 is TGTGCCAGCAGTTTTGAGAAGCGGGGGGTCGGCTCCTACGAGCAGTACTTC. This gives the protein CASSFEKRGVGSYEQYF. V and J are TRBV28 and TRBJ2-7; 9 positions agree with TRBD2. From germline, CDR1 is MDHEN and CDR2 SYDVKM. The V gene end was trimmed by 3 bases and the J gene end by 0 bases; junction bases not matched to a gene: 9. The CDR3 length is 17 residues.

V gene TRBV11-1 combines with J gene TRBJ2-1, with D possibly TRBD2 on 6 matching bases. The V end lost 1 base, the J end lost 8 bases, and 21 bases lay between the germline ends. The V gene's germline CDR1 is SGHAT and CDR2 FQDESV (reference sequence). The CDR3 sequence is 17 residues long. The CDR3 sequence: CASSLEVAEPITYEQFF. For the CDR3, the DNA is TGTGCCAGCAGCTTAGAGGTAGCGGAACCCATTACGTATGAGCAGTTCTTC.

This clonotype has more than one count but fewer than ten. This chain's CDR3 is CASSFGGGGGGDTQYF. Here the CDR3 DNA reads TGTGCCAGCAGTTTCGGAGGCGGAGGGGGGGGAGATACGCAGTATTTT. The chain uses TRBV12-3 or TRBV12-4 and TRBJ2-3; D is perhaps TRBD2 (7 bases). Trimming took 3 bases from V and 5 from J, leaving 18 bases between them. The CDR3 sequence is 16 residues long.

The rearrangement uses TRBV5-1 and TRBJ1-1, with no clear D. The V gene lost 0 bases and the J gene lost 1 base, with 13 bases spanning the gap. CDR1 and CDR2 from the germline V gene are SGHRS and YFSETQ. The CDR3 has 16 residues. The CDR3 protein is CASSLDYRDWNTEAFF. In nucleotides, the CDR3 is TGCGCCAGCAGCTTGGACTACAGAGATTGGAACACTGAAGCTTTCTTT.

This clonotype was detected only a few times. The chain employs TRBV28 and TRBJ2-7; D might be TRBD1 (5 bases). This CDR3 is built from 17 residues. CDR1 is MDHEN, CDR2 SYDVKM, per germline. Trimming stripped 6 bases from V and 3 bases from J, with 24 bases between. The CDR3 DNA sequence: TGTGCCAGCAGAGAACTCATTCAGGGTTGGAACCGCTACGAGCAGTACTTC. It translates to CASRELIQGWNRYEQYF.

The chain is built from TRBV5-5 and TRBJ2-3, with 10 positions matching TRBD2. The CDR3 covers 18 residues. V shed 0 bases, J shed 6 bases, and the junction held 13 bases outside the gene matches. Per germline, CDR1 SGHKS and CDR2 YYEKEE (reference sequence). The CDR3 reads CASSLVPSGGHPWDTQYF. The CDR3 coding sequence is TGTGCCAGCAGCTTGGTCCCTAGCGGGGGCCATCCGTGGGATACGCAGTATTTT.

This clonotype was seen a few times. This chain joins TRBV28 and TRBJ1-2, with 8 bases fitting TRBD1. The length of the CDR3 is 17 residues. Germline CDR1 and CDR2: MDHEN and SYDVKM. The trim removed 5 bases at V and 4 bases at J, leaving 15 bases unmatched. The chain's CDR3 is CASSPRDRWPGPYGYTF. The CDR3 nucleotides are TGTGCCAGCAGTCCCCGGGACAGGTGGCCTGGCCCCTATGGCTACACCTTC.

The table lists this clonotype with a few counts. The chain recombines TRBV10-1 with TRBJ2-5; 8 bases are shared with TRBD2. The germline V gene has CDR1 WNHNN and CDR2 SYGVQD (reference sequence). After removal of 2 bases from V and 6 bases from J, the junction contained 8 bases not matched to a gene. The CDR3 has 15 residues. The CDR3 nucleotides are TGCGCCAGCAGTGAGCTGTCTAGCGGGTTACAGACCCAGTACTTC. Translation: CASSELSSGLQTQYF.

The chain carries TRBV12-3 or TRBV12-4 and TRBJ1-1; D uncertain. V was pared by 7 bases and J by 9 bases, with 18 bases between. This CDR3 comprises 13 residues. The CDR3 sequence is CASKGPTRTQAFF. The CDR3 nucleotides are TGTGCCAGCAAAGGACCCACCAGGACCCAAGCTTTCTTT.

The sample holds a few counts of this clonotype. The V call is TRBV9, the J call TRBJ2-1; TRBD2 aligns across 8 bases. Trimming took 0 bases from V and 0 from J; bases not matched to a gene: 2. The CDR3 totals 16 residues. CDR1 and CDR2 from the germline V gene are SGDLS and YYNGEE. DNA for the CDR3: TGTGCCAGCAGCGTAGTGGCGGGGGGCTCCTACAATGAGCAGTTCTTC. Amino acids: CASSVVAGGSYNEQFF.

The rearrangement joins TRBV12-3 or TRBV12-4 to TRBJ2-7; possible D gene TRBD1, 6 bases. This CDR3 region has 13 residues. Deletions cut 8 bases from V and 5 bases from J, with 16 bases between. In DNA, the CDR3 is TGTGCCAGCTCACACAGGGCCCAGAACGAGCAGTACTTC. Encoded protein: CASSHRAQNEQYF.

The chain combines TRBV7-9 with TRBJ1-2, with unresolved D. Germline CDR1 and CDR2: SEHNR and FQNEAQ (reference sequence). Trimming stripped 3 bases from V and 8 bases from J, with 22 bases between. The CDR3 is 16 residues long. CDR3 DNA: TGTGCCAGCAGCTTCCCCCTCTTGGCGGGAACGCCGGGCTACACCTTC. Amino acid sequence: CASSFPLLAGTPGYTF.

The chain uses TRBV15 and TRBJ1-4; the D is unclear. CDR3 size: 15 residues. Trimming cost V 0 bases and J 3 bases, with 8 bases left between them. The germline V gene encodes CDR1 LNHNV and CDR2 YYDKDF (reference sequence). The CDR3 sequence: CATSRDVSPNEKLFF. CDR3 sequence (DNA): TGTGCCACCAGCAGAGATGTCAGCCCTAATGAAAAACTGTTTTTT.

The chain has TRBV24-1 and TRBJ2-2; D perhaps matches TRBD2 (5 bases). Germline-derived CDR1 and CDR2 are KGHDR and SFDVKD. This CDR3 is 18 amino acids long. V lost 5 bases to trimming and J lost 1 base, with 19 bases between them. The CDR3 is CATSGTSTGILNTGELFF. CDR3 sequence (DNA): TGTGCCACCAGTGGGACTTCCACGGGGATTTTGAACACCGGGGAGCTGTTTTTT.

This clonotype was observed a few times. This chain joins TRBV5-1 and TRBJ2-1; 9 positions agree with TRBD1. This CDR3 is built from 14 residues. Trimming at V came to 4 bases and at J to 7 bases, leaving 6 bases not matched to a gene. Per germline, CDR1 SGHRS and CDR2 YFSETQ. CDR3 loop: CASSPGQGRNEQFF. CDR3 coding DNA: TGCGCCAGCAGCCCGGGACAGGGTAGGAATGAGCAGTTCTTC.

This clonotype was counted between two and nine times. V gene TRBV5-8 combines with J gene TRBJ1-1; TRBD1 agrees at 7 bases. After removal of 1 base from V and 7 bases from J, the junction contained 13 bases not matched to a gene. Germline V CDR1 and CDR2: SGHTS, YDEGEE. This CDR3 region has 16 residues. The CDR3 region has the DNA TGTGCCAGCAGCTTGTTCGGGGGCGAGGGACAGAGTGAAGCTTTCTTT. Translation gives CASSLFGGEGQSEAFF.

This clonotype came up a few times. CDR3 sequence: CATSRGVNTGELFF. The CDR3 DNA sequence: TGTGCCACCTCTCGGGGGGTAAACACCGGGGAGCTGTTTTTT. This chain joins TRBV4-2 and TRBJ2-2; TRBD2 matches 7 bases. V dropped 10 bases and J dropped 2; count of bases not matched to a gene: 7. This CDR3 region has 14 residues. The germline V gene encodes CDR1 LGHNA and CDR2 YNFKEQ.

This clonotype was observed a handful of times. The rearrangement links TRBV12-3 or TRBV12-4 to TRBJ2-6, with D unresolved. V was shortened by 7 bases and J by 9 bases, with 4 bases between the two germline ends. The CDR3 has 10 amino acids. Here the CDR3 DNA reads TGTGCCAGCACCAACAACGTCCTGACTTTC. Encoded protein: CASTNNVLTF.

The chain carries TRBV9 and TRBJ2-1; 10 nucleotides agree with TRBD2. The CDR3 length is 15 residues. V shed 2 bases, J shed 5 bases, and the junction held 4 bases outside the gene matches. CDR1 is SGDLS, CDR2 YYNGEE, per germline. The CDR3 coding sequence is TGTGCCAGCAGCGTGAGACTAGCGGGCGACAATGAGCAGTTCTTC. It specifies CASSVRLAGDNEQFF. The full variable domain, in which reference TRBV9 and TRBJ2-1 provide the parts outside the CDR3, is DSGVTQTPKHLITATGQRVTLRCSPRSGDLSVYWYQQSLDQGLQFLIQYYNGEERAKGNILERFSAQQFPDLHSELNLSSLELGDSALYFCASSVRLAGDNEQFFGPGTRLTVL.

CDR3 in amino acids: CSARGQGNTIYF. The CDR3 nucleotides are TGCAGTGCTAGGGGGCAGGGAAACACCATATATTTT. The chain has TRBV20-1 and TRBJ1-3; possible D gene TRBD1, 5 bases. Trimming stripped 3 bases from V and 4 bases from J, with 7 bases between. The germline V gene encodes CDR1 DFQATT and CDR2 SNEGSKA (reference sequence). The CDR3 runs 12 residues.